A selection of T cell receptor beta chains follows, all from one sample in a study of vaccination effects on CD4 cells after COVID-19. Only in-frame clones appear in the TCRdb table, and some are missing; sequencing was by immunoSEQ multiplex PCR. Of roughly 75,000 clones detected, approximately 70% appear once; the ten largest clones hold approximately 3.8%. These receptors' antigens are unknown. Sequences were derived from CD4+ T cells from PBMCs cultured with HCoV-OC43 spike peptides, sampled before COVID-19 vaccination. The source is a human donor who received a COVID-19 vaccine. Each CDR3 is given with its conserved first and last residue. Fields, in order: V gene, J gene, clone size, CDR3 length, D gene, CDR3 protein, CDR3 DNA. D genes are given only for firm matches. Some rows have no size entry. The others give once, few or many, or a class for an expanded clone.

>TRBV14|TRBJ2-3|.|15|TRBD1
CASSQKTGGEDTQYF
TGTGCCAGCAGCCAGAAGACAGGGGGCGAAGATACGCAGTATTTT
>TRBV5-1|TRBJ2-2|.|14|TRBD2
CAITSGGDTGELFF
TGCGCCATTACTAGCGGGGGGGATACCGGGGAGCTGTTTTTT
>TRBV18|TRBJ2-2|.|15|.
CASSPDRSNTGELFF
TGTGCCAGCTCACCGGACCGTTCGAACACCGGGGAGCTGTTTTTT
>TRBV19|TRBJ2-2|.|14|.
CASGRGRNTGELFF
TGTGCCAGTGGGAGGGGGAGGAACACCGGGGAGCTGTTTTTT
>TRBV7-9|TRBJ1-4|few|14|TRBD1
CASSLGQGNEKLFF
TGTGCCAGCAGCTTAGGACAGGGAAATGAAAAACTGTTTTTT
>TRBV7-2|TRBJ2-5|.|11|.
CASSALETQYF
TGTGCCAGCAGCGCATTGGAGACCCAGTACTTC
>TRBV9|TRBJ2-1|once|17|TRBD2
CASSVATWRGGSREQFF
TGTGCCAGCAGCGTAGCTACATGGCGGGGGGGTTCCAGAGAGCAGTTCTTC
>TRBV2|TRBJ1-1|.|13|TRBD1
CASSEQGGTEAFF
TGTGCCAGCAGTGAACAGGGGGGAACTGAAGCTTTCTTT
>TRBV5-1|TRBJ2-3|.|16|.
CASSLNPRPFTDTQYF
TGCGCCAGCAGCTTGAATCCGCGACCCTTCACAGATACGCAGTATTTT
>TRBV18|TRBJ1-1|few|14|.
CASSEGGMNTEAFF
TGTGCCAGCTCAGAAGGAGGGATGAACACTGAAGCTTTCTTT
>TRBV7-2|TRBJ1-2|few|13|.
CASSFTGNYGYTF
TGTGCCAGCAGCTTTACAGGGAACTATGGCTACACCTTC
>TRBV18|TRBJ2-2|.|16|TRBD1
CASSQTGTANTGELFF
TGTGCCAGCTCACAAACCGGGACAGCTAACACCGGGGAGCTGTTTTTT
>TRBV11-2|TRBJ2-3|.|13|.
CASSHRRSQTQYF
TGTGCCAGCAGCCACAGGAGATCTCAGACGCAGTATTTT
>TRBV4-1|TRBJ1-1|once|15|TRBD1
CASSQGQGGGTEAFF
TGCGCCAGCAGCCAAGGACAGGGTGGCGGCACTGAAGCTTTCTTT
>TRBV5-1|TRBJ2-5|.|14|.
CASSQQGNQETQYF
TGCGCCAGCAGCCAACAGGGAAACCAAGAGACCCAGTACTTC
>TRBV20-1|TRBJ2-5|.|11|.
CSARVSETQYF
TGCAGTGCTAGAGTATCGGAGACCCAGTACTTC
>TRBV25-1|TRBJ2-2|.|15|.
CASSDSGKGTGELFF
TGTGCCAGCAGCGATTCGGGGAAGGGGACCGGGGAGCTGTTTTTT
>TRBV29-1|TRBJ1-1|.|13|.
CSVVRTGNTEAFF
TGCAGCGTTGTAAGGACTGGGAACACTGAAGCTTTCTTT
>TRBV2|TRBJ1-3|.|14|.
CASSVEGSGNTIYF
TGTGCCAGCAGTGTGGAGGGTAGCGGAAACACCATATATTTT
>TRBV29-1|TRBJ2-3|.|15|TRBD2
CSVVTSGGWSDTQYF
TGCAGCGTTGTGACTAGCGGGGGGTGGTCAGATACGCAGTATTTT
>TRBV11-2|TRBJ2-3|.|19|TRBD2
CASSYRLAGGPGSTDTQYF
TGTGCCAGCAGCTATCGACTAGCGGGGGGGCCAGGAAGCACAGATACGCAGTATTTT
>TRBV6-6|TRBJ2-4|.|12|.
CASRPSNPIQYF
TGTGCCAGCAGGCCTTCGAACCCCATTCAGTACTTC
>TRBV5-1|TRBJ1-1|few|14|.
CASSLGQKSSEAFF
TGCGCCAGCAGCTTGGGGCAGAAGAGCTCTGAAGCTTTCTTT
>TRBV29-1|TRBJ1-1|.|11|.
CSTRQNTEAFF
TGCAGCACCCGACAAAACACTGAAGCTTTCTTT
>TRBV6-1|TRBJ1-6|once|17|.
CASSELPAGGNNSPLHF
TGTGCCAGCAGTGAACTACCGGCGGGAGGTAATAATTCACCCCTCCACTTT
>TRBV7-2|TRBJ1-3|.|14|.
CASSLGGAGNTIYF
TGTGCCAGCAGCCTCGGTGGTGCTGGAAACACCATATATTTT
>TRBV5-1|TRBJ1-2|.|15|.
CASSPLGQNNYGYTF
TGCGCCAGCAGCCCGCTAGGGCAGAACAACTATGGCTACACCTTC
>TRBV5-1|TRBJ1-6|.|16|TRBD1
CASSELPGQTNSPLHF
TGCGCCAGCAGCGAACTTCCGGGACAGACTAATTCACCCCTCCACTTT
>TRBV7-3|TRBJ1-1|.|16|.
CASSLTPLDRNTEAFF
TGTGCCAGCAGCTTAACGCCCCTTGACAGGAACACTGAAGCTTTCTTT
>TRBV7-9|TRBJ1-2|.|13|.
CASSRPDTYGYTF
TGTGCCAGCAGCCGGCCGGACACCTATGGCTACACCTTC
>TRBV19|TRBJ2-6|.|13|.
CATRGPGANVLTF
TGTGCCACCAGAGGGCCTGGGGCCAACGTCCTGACTTTC
>TRBV19|TRBJ2-4|.|15|.
CASSIQGSPKNIQYF
TGTGCCAGTAGTATACAGGGAAGCCCCAAAAACATTCAGTACTTC
>TRBV11-1|TRBJ1-3|.|15|.
CASSRGQVVGNTIYF
TGTGCCAGCAGCCGAGGACAAGTTGTTGGAAACACCATATATTTT
>TRBV5-5|TRBJ2-1|.|15|.
CASSLGRDSYNEQFF
TGTGCCAGCAGCCTGGGACGGGACTCCTACAATGAGCAGTTCTTC
>TRBV7-9|TRBJ1-2|.|14|TRBD1
CASSFAGTEYGYTF
TGTGCCAGCAGCTTCGCCGGGACAGAGTATGGCTACACCTTC
>TRBV6-1|TRBJ1-2|.|15|.
CASSETGTGSIGYTF
TGTGCCAGCAGTGAAACCGGGACTGGATCGATAGGCTACACCTTC
>TRBV7-9|TRBJ2-2|.|13|.
CASTVGETGELFF
TGTGCCAGCACAGTGGGGGAGACCGGGGAGCTGTTTTTT
>TRBV3-1/TRBV3-2|TRBJ1-2|.|17|.
CASSQRSRPDEAYGYTF
TGTGCCAGCAGCCAAAGGTCCCGCCCGGATGAGGCCTATGGCTACACCTTC
>TRBV6-4|TRBJ2-6|.|19|TRBD1
CASSVRGRDLPSGANVLTF
TGTGCCAGCAGTGTTAGGGGGCGAGATCTCCCCTCTGGGGCCAACGTCCTGACTTTC
>TRBV10-3|TRBJ1-1|.|11|.
CAISESGEPFF
TGTGCCATCAGTGAGTCGGGCGAACCTTTCTTT
>TRBV3-1/TRBV3-2|TRBJ1-5|.|16|.
CASSKGSRASNQPQHF
TGTGCCAGCAGCAAAGGGAGCAGGGCTAGCAATCAGCCCCAGCATTTT
>TRBV3-1/TRBV3-2|TRBJ2-3|.|16|TRBD2
CASSQGLADNTDTQYF
TGTGCCAGCAGCCAAGGACTAGCGGATAACACAGATACGCAGTATTTT
>TRBV19|TRBJ2-3|.|17|.
CASSLRRQGGNADTQYF
TGTGCCAGTAGTCTCAGGAGACAGGGAGGAAACGCAGATACGCAGTATTTT
>TRBV11-2|TRBJ2-3|.|19|TRBD2
CASSLHAEERGDSTDTQYF
TGTGCCAGCAGCCTACACGCCGAGGAGCGGGGGGACAGCACAGATACGCAGTATTTT
>TRBV2|TRBJ1-4|.|16|.
CASIQRRGTAYEKLFF
TGTGCCAGCATTCAACGGCGCGGGACCGCATATGAAAAACTGTTTTTT
>TRBV7-2|TRBJ1-2|.|14|TRBD1
CASSRTGGNYGYTF
TGTGCCAGCAGCCGGACAGGGGGTAACTATGGCTACACCTTC
>TRBV7-2|TRBJ2-6|few|16|.
CASSLRGVSGANVLTF
TGTGCCAGCAGCTTAAGAGGGGTCTCTGGGGCCAACGTCCTGACTTTC
>TRBV29-1|TRBJ2-2|few|14|.
CSVVGALNTGELFF
TGCAGCGTTGTCGGGGCCTTGAACACCGGGGAGCTGTTTTTT
>TRBV4-3|TRBJ2-5|.|15|.
CASSHSWTPGRAQYF
TGCGCCAGCAGCCACTCCTGGACACCCGGTCGAGCCCAGTACTTC
>TRBV6-6|TRBJ1-4|.|14|TRBD1
CASSYATGGEKLFF
TGTGCCAGCAGTTACGCTACAGGGGGAGAAAAACTGTTTTTT
>TRBV24-1|TRBJ2-4|.|14|TRBD1
CATSGTEAKNIQYF
TGTGCCACCAGCGGGACAGAAGCCAAAAACATTCAGTACTTC
>TRBV7-2|TRBJ2-3|.|15|.
CASSLTHGNTDTQYF
TGTGCCAGCAGCTTAACTCACGGGAACACAGATACGCAGTATTTT
>TRBV2|TRBJ1-2|.|14|.
CASSEGAGIYGYTF
TGTGCCAGCAGTGAGGGGGCGGGCATCTATGGCTACACCTTC